This entry lists 6 T cell receptor beta chains sequenced from one sample in a study of PD-1 blockade in classical Hodgkin lymphoma. In every patient, relapse followed autologous stem cell transplantation, while exposure to brentuximab vedotin differed. Only in-frame clones appear in the TCRdb table, and some are missing; sequencing was by immunoSEQ multiplex PCR. The sample lists 40,000 to 65,000 clones, more than 65% occurring once. Specimen: peripheral blood mononuclear cells (PBMCs), collected at baseline. The receptor source for this set is a human donor with classical Hodgkin lymphoma.

This clone was recorded once. The V and J genes are TRBV7-2 and TRBJ2-1, with D hard to call. Germline loops: CDR1 SGHTA, CDR2 FQGNSA. V lost 6 bases and J lost 0, with 6 bases in between. CDR3 size: 13 residues. The CDR3: CASSPSSYNEQFF. CDR3 nucleotide sequence: TGTGCCAGCAGTCCCAGCTCCTACAATGAGCAGTTCTTC.

This chain connects TRBV6-1 to TRBJ2-1; TRBD1 matches 8 bases. Trimming removed 4 bases from V and 11 bases from J; junction bases left unmatched: 16. The CDR3 totals 16 residues. Germline V gene data show CDR1 as MNHNS and CDR2 as SASEGT. The CDR3 coding sequence is TGTGCCAGCAGTGCCTCGGCAGGGGGCGAGGGACGGAAGCAGTTCTTC. This gives the protein CASSASAGGEGRKQFF.

The V and J genes are TRBV30 and TRBJ1-4, with 9 bases lining up with TRBD1. The CDR3 is made up of 20 amino acids. V trimming: 5 bases; J trimming: 4 bases; junction bases outside the gene matches: 23. Looked up from germline, CDR1 is GTSNPN and CDR2 is SVGIG (reference sequence). Here the CDR3 reads CAWGHSRRTRWTGDNEKLFF. CDR3 sequence (DNA): TGTGCCTGGGGTCATAGCCGGAGAACCCGATGGACAGGGGATAATGAAAAACTGTTTTTT.

Sample share makes this clone medium-sized. J is TRBJ1-2 and V is TRBV7-3; D may be TRBD1 (6 bases). V was cut by 5 bases and J by 4 bases, with 11 bases left in between. CDR1 SGHTA and CDR2 FQGTGA come from the germline V gene. The CDR3 has 13 amino acids. CDR3 sequence (DNA): TGTGCCAGCAGCGTCACAGGGAGCTATGGCTACACCTTC. Amino acid sequence: CASSVTGSYGYTF.

The V and J genes are TRBV9 and TRBJ1-2; 7 nucleotides agree with TRBD1. J lost 3 bases, V lost 0 bases, and 2 bases had no gene match. The CDR3 spans 14 residues. Germline-derived CDR1 and CDR2 are SGDLS and YYNGEE. The CDR3 nucleotides read TGTGCCAGCAGCGTAGGACAGGGAGACTATGGCTACACCTTC. Its translation is CASSVGQGDYGYTF.

The rearrangement uses TRBV7-9 and TRBJ2-5, with 10 bases fitting TRBD1. The CDR3 is 15 amino acids. Looked up from germline, CDR1 is SEHNR and CDR2 is FQNEAQ (reference sequence). After removal of 5 bases from V and 0 bases from J, the junction contained 3 bases not matched to a gene. CDR3 DNA: TGTGCCAGCAGCCAGGGGACAGGGGACCAAGAGACCCAGTACTTC. This translates into CASSQGTGDQETQYF.